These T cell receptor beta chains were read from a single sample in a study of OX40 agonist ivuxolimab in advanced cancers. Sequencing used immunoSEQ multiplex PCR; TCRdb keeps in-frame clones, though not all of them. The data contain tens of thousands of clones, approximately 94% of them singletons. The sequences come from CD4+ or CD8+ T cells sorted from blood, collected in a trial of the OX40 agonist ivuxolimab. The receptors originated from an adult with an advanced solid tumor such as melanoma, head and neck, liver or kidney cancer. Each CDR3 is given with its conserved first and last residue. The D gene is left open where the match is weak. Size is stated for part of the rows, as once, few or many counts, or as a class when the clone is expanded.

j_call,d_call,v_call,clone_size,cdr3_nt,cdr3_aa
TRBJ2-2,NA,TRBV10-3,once,TGTGCCATCAGGGGCGATTACAGGAGCACCGGGGAGCTGTTTTTT,CAIRGDYRSTGELFF
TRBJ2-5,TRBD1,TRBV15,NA,TGTGCCACCAGCAGAACAGGGGATCAAGAGACCCAGTACTTC,CATSRTGDQETQYF
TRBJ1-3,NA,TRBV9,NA,TGTGCCAGCAGCGTAGCGGAGAAGTTGGGAAACACCATATATTTT,CASSVAEKLGNTIYF
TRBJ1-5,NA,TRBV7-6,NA,TGTGCCAGCAGCTTAGCGTTTGGGGATCAGCCCCAGCATTTT,CASSLAFGDQPQHF
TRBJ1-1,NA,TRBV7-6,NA,TGTGCCAGCAGCTCGGAGGGGCACCCGAACACTGAAGCTTTCTTT,CASSSEGHPNTEAFF
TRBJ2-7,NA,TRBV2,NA,TGTGCCAGCAGTGGGCCAATTTGGTACGAGCAGTACTTC,CASSGPIWYEQYF
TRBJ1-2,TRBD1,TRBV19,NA,TGTGCCAGTACAGGGGGCGATCTCTATGGCTACACCTTC,CASTGGDLYGYTF
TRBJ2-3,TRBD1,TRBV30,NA,TGTGCCTGGAGTAGGGCAGGGGGTTCCACAGATACGCAGTATTTT,CAWSRAGGSTDTQYF
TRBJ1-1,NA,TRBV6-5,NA,TGTGCCAGCAGTTACGGGGGGCCTAGCACTGAAGCTTTCTTT,CASSYGGPSTEAFF
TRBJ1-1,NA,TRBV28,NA,TGTGCCAGCAGTTTCGGGCAGGGTCGGACGAACACTGAAGCTTTCTTT,CASSFGQGRTNTEAFF
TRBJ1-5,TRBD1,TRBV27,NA,TGTGCCAGCAGTCTAGGACAGGGAGGGGGTCAGCCCCAGCATTTT,CASSLGQGGGQPQHF
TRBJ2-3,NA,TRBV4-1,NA,TGCGCCAGCAGCCAAGAGGGCCTATCCAGGGATACGCAGTATTTT,CASSQEGLSRDTQYF
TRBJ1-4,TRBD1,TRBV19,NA,TGTGCCAGTAGTATAGGGGACAGGAGGGAAGAAAAACTGTTTTTT,CASSIGDRREEKLFF
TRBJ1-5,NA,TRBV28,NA,TGTGCCAGCAGTCTGGGACGGAGGGATCAGCCCCAGCATTTT,CASSLGRRDQPQHF
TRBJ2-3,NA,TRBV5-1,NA,TGCGCCAGCAGTTTCACTTCCTGGGGAGATACGCAGTATTTT,CASSFTSWGDTQYF